This T cell receptor beta chain came from a study of shared clonotypes between healthy human individuals. Terminally differentiated effector memory CD45RA+ cells were left out of the naive CD8 fraction, which was CD45RO-negative and positively selected for CCR7. Sequenced by immunoSEQ multiplex PCR; TCRdb stores in-frame clones only, minus some. This table holds some 580,000 clones, roughly 98% found once. Remarks on this clone: As yet, its antigen is unknown.

Study-level points and caveats: For naive CD4 cells, roughly 5% of clonotypes were shared across a few donors.

The origin of this receptor is a man aged 25-45 years in good health. Sequencing input: naive CD8+ T cells sorted from blood.

The CDR3 is CASSLETGLGSADTQYF. Here the CDR3 DNA reads TGTGCCAGCAGTTTGGAGACAGGGTTGGGGTCCGCAGATACGCAGTATTTT. V is TRBV27 and J is TRBJ2-3, with 7 bases identical to TRBD1. This CDR3 is 17 amino acids long. V lost 3 bases to trimming and J lost 4 bases; unmatched junction nucleotides: 13. Germline assignment: CDR1 MNHEY and CDR2 SMNVEV (reference sequence).